The TCR beta chain described here comes from a study of shared clonotypes between healthy human individuals. Comments on this clone: The antigen is not known.

General study points: Read depth was anticipated to influence clonotype sharing among donors.

Every donor was a Caucasian adult from Nashville, Tennessee. When samples were unsorted, tens of millions of PBMCs were used for genomic DNA. The CDR3 has 13 residues. Germline V lookup: CDR1 SGHDT, CDR2 YYEEEE. With V trimmed by 4 bases and J by 16 bases, 9 bases remained unmatched. Genomic DNA per cell subset filled all wells of several immunoSEQ plates. The repertoire was sequenced with immunoSEQ multiplex PCR; TCRdb's copy has only in-frame clones and lacks some. The repertoire includes 450,000 to 500,000 clones, approximately 80% of them detected once, and around 12% sits in the top ten. The receptor was isolated from a woman between 35 and 50 years old in good health. Some clones in this sample may be carry-over from other donors' samples. This rearrangement joins TRBV5-6 to TRBJ2-1, with 12 bases aligning to TRBD2. The sequenced sample was PBMCs. The CDR3 nucleotides are TGTGCCAGCAGCCCCTCTAGCGGGAGGGCCGTATTCTTC. It translates to CASSPSSGRAVFF.